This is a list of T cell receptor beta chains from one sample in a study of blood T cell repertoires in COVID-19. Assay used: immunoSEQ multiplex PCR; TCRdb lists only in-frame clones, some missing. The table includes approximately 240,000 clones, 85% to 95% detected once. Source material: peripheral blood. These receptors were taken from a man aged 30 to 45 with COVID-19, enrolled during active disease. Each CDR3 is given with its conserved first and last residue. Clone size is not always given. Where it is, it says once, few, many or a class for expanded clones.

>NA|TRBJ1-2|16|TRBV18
CASSPPSQGALSGYTF
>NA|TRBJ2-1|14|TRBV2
CASSERSGGAEQFF
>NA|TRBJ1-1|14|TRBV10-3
CAISESNRNTEAFF
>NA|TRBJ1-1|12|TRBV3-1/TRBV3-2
CASSQGQTEAFF
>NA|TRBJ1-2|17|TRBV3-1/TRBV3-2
CASSQDAAQVQGYGYTF
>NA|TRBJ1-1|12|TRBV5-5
CASSLWDREAFF
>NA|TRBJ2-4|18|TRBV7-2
CASSSAAIRTYAKNIQYF
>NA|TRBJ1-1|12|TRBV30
CAWDRVRTEAFF
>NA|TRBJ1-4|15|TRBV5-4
CASSLSGMQGEKLFF
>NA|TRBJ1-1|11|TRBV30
CACQQGLKAFF
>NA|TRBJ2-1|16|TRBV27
CASEKSRAGTYNEQFF
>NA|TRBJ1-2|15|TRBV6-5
CASSQPLGQGDRYTF
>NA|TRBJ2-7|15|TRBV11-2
CASSPRQGSTYEQYF
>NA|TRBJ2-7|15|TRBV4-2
CASSQANRGSDEQYF
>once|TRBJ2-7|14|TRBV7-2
CASSPDRAAYEQYF
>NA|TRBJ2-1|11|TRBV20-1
CSADKEREQFF
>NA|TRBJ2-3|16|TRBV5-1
CASSPGTSGGAHTQYF
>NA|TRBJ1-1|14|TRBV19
CASSSPRGNTEAFF
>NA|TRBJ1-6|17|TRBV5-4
CASSFPTAGHSNSPLHF
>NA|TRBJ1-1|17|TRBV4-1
CASSQGTRPGKNTEAFF
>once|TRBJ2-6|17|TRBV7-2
CASSSQGVVSGANVLTF
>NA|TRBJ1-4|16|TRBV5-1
CASSSTGTGTFEKLFF
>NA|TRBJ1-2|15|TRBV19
CASSPQGLANYGYTF
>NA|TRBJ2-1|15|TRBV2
CASRAAADFYNEQFF
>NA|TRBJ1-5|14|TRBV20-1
CSASQGTSNQPQHF
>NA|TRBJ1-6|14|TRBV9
CASSVEGGASPLHF
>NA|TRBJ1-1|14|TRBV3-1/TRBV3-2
CASSLPGRGTEAFF
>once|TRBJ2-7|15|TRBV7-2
CASSMGLAGGHEQYF
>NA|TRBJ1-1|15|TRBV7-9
CASSPAGQGVNEAFF
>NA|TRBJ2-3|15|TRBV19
CASSRDRGGTDTQYF
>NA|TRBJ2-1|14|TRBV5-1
CASSSPTRVDEQFF
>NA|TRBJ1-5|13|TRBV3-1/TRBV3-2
CASSQSRGQPQHF
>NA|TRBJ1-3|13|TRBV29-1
CSVEDPGIHTIYF
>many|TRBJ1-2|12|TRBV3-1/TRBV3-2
CASSQEEWGYTF
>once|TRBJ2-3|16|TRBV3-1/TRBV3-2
CASSQDSGGSTDTQYF
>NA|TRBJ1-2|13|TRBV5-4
CASSEGAYYGYTF
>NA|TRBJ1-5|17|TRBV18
CASSPGQGANSNQPQHF
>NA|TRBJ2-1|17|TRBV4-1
CASSQGILAGDHNEQFF
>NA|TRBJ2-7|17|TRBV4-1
CASSQDGLAGPNYEQYF
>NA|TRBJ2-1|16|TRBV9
CASSEPWTSGGFEQFF
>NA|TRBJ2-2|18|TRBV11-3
CASSLEVSGTTNTGELFF